The 30 T cell receptor beta chains below were found in one sample sequenced in a study of shared clonotypes between healthy human individuals. Naive CD8 isolation took CD45RO-negative cells positively selected for CCR7 and excluded terminally differentiated effector memory CD45RA+ cells. Data came from immunoSEQ multiplex PCR; TCRdb stores just in-frame clones and leaves some out. This table holds 550,000 to 750,000 clones, just over 90% found once. The sample was naive CD8+ T cells sorted from blood. Receptors were obtained from a man between 25 and 39 years old in good health.

CDR3 sequence: CASSPRTGAGELFF. The CDR3 region has the DNA TGTGCCAGCAGCCCACGTACAGGGGCCGGGGAGCTGTTTTTT. V and J are TRBV11-3 and TRBJ2-2; TRBD1 aligns across 7 bases. V shed 5 bases, J shed 6 bases, and the junction held 6 bases outside the gene matches. The CDR3 length is 14 residues. CDR1 SGHNT and CDR2 YENEEA come from the germline V gene.

The gene calls are TRBV7-9 and TRBJ1-4; TRBD1 might be the D (6 bases). V was pared by 2 bases and J by 7 bases, with 11 bases between. This CDR3 is built from 14 residues. Germline lookup yields CDR1 SEHNR and CDR2 FQNEAQ (reference sequence). For the CDR3, the DNA is TGTGCCAGCAGCTTATCCAGGGGTGGTGAAAAACTGTTTTTT. It translates to CASSLSRGGEKLFF.

V is TRBV15 and J is TRBJ2-5; D gene uncertain. Germline V gives CDR1 LNHNV, CDR2 YYDKDF (reference sequence). Trimming removed 5 bases from V and 5 bases from J, with 21 bases in between. This CDR3 region has 16 residues. CDR3 protein: CATSSTHGWDQETQYF. CDR3 DNA: TGTGCCACCAGCTCCACTCATGGGTGGGATCAGGAGACCCAGTACTTC. Full variable domain (rest looked up from reference TRBV15 and TRBJ2-5): DAMVIQNPRYQVTQFGKPVTLSCSQTLNHNVMYWYQQKSSQAPKLLFHYYDKDFNNEADTPDNFQSRRPNTSFCFLDIRSPGLGDTAMYLCATSSTHGWDQETQYFGPGTRLLVL.

V usage is TRBV5-4 and J usage is TRBJ2-1, with 15 bases lining up with TRBD2. Germline V gene data show CDR1 as SGHNT and CDR2 as YYREEE (reference sequence). There are 18 residues in the CDR3. V trimming: 0 bases; J trimming: 9 bases; junction bases outside the gene matches: 10. The CDR3 loop reads CASSLDGLAGGPWSEQFF. CDR3 nucleotide sequence: TGTGCCAGCAGCTTGGACGGACTAGCGGGAGGGCCGTGGAGTGAGCAGTTCTTC.

The CDR3 DNA is TGTGCCAGCCGGGACAGGGGAAACAATGAGCAGTTCTTC. This encodes CASRDRGNNEQFF. The V call is TRBV28, the J call TRBJ2-1; 10 bases map to TRBD1. CDR3 length: 13 amino acids. V gave up 8 bases and J gave up 5 bases; unmatched junction bases: 3. Germline CDR1 reads MDHEN; CDR2 reads SYDVKM.

This clone appeared a single time. The V gene is TRBV5-1, the J gene TRBJ2-3, with D perhaps matching TRBD2 (6 bases). This CDR3 contains 13 residues. Germline lookup yields CDR1 SGHRS and CDR2 YFSETQ. V gave up 0 bases and J gave up 4 bases, with 6 bases separating them. The CDR3: CASSLGRADTQYF. DNA of the CDR3: TGCGCCAGCAGCTTGGGGAGGGCAGATACGCAGTATTTT.

The V call is TRBV13, the J call TRBJ2-1; maybe TRBD1 (5 bases). Germline lookup yields CDR1 PRHDT and CDR2 FYEKMQ (reference sequence). The V end lost 7 bases, the J end lost 8 bases, and 21 bases lay between the germline ends. The CDR3 extends over 15 amino acids. CDR3 in DNA: TGTGCCAGCACTTCGAAAGGGGCAGGACGACATGAGCAGTTCTTC. It encodes CASTSKGAGRHEQFF.

This chain joins TRBV19 and TRBJ2-2, with D perhaps TRBD2 (6 bases). With 7 bases removed from V and 4 bases from J, the gap between germline ends came to 16 bases. From germline, CDR1 is LNHDA and CDR2 SQIVND (reference sequence). CDR3 length: 15 residues. The CDR3 loop is CASIYSGISTGELFF. The DNA of the CDR3 is TGTGCCAGTATTTATAGCGGTATTTCCACCGGGGAGCTGTTTTTT.

The CDR3 spells CASSKGEGSGETQYF. The CDR3 DNA reads as TGTGCCAGCAGCAAGGGGGAGGGTTCCGGAGAGACCCAGTACTTC. V gene TRBV7-9 combines with J gene TRBJ2-5, with a possible D match to TRBD2 (7 bases). Germline V gives CDR1 SEHNR, CDR2 FQNEAQ (reference sequence). This CDR3 has 15 residues. V lost 5 bases, J lost 4 bases, and 17 bases lay in between.

The chain has TRBV28 and TRBJ2-3; D might be TRBD1 (5 bases). Trimming cost V 6 bases and J 2 bases, with 18 bases left between them. The CDR3 sequence is 16 residues long. Germline-derived CDR1 and CDR2 are MDHEN and SYDVKM. The CDR3 nucleotides read TGTGCCAGCAGCTTCACCGAGACAGTTGCCACAGATACGCAGTATTTT. Translated: CASSFTETVATDTQYF. The variable domain in full, completed from reference TRBV28 and TRBJ2-3, reads DVKVTQSSRYLVKRTGEKVFLECVQDMDHENMFWYRQDPGLGLRLIYFSYDVKMKEKGDIPEGYSVSREKKERFSLILESASTNQTSMYLCASSFTETVATDTQYFGPGTRLTVL.

A remark on this clone: Other DNA sequences in this sample translate to the same CDR3. This chain uses TRBV7-9 with TRBJ2-1; D is ambiguous. Trimming shortened V by 3 bases and J by 0 bases, and 3 bases separated the two germline ends. The CDR3 length is 13 residues. From germline, CDR1 is SEHNR and CDR2 FQNEAQ (reference sequence). The CDR3 DNA follows: TGTGCCAGCAGCTTGAGCTCCTACAATGAGCAGTTCTTC. Translated, it gives CASSLSSYNEQFF.

This chain uses TRBV6-1 with TRBJ2-7; D gene uncertain. The CDR3 has 12 residues. Germline lookup yields CDR1 MNHNS and CDR2 SASEGT. Trimming cost V 5 bases and J 2 bases, with 7 bases left between them. The CDR3 here is CASSKRAYEQYF. In nucleotides, the CDR3 is TGTGCCAGCAGTAAAAGAGCCTACGAGCAGTACTTC.

The chain is built from TRBV15 and TRBJ2-1; D call uncertain. V lost 3 bases and J lost 5, with 17 bases in between. This CDR3 region has 16 residues. From germline, CDR1 is LNHNV and CDR2 YYDKDF (reference sequence). CDR3 in amino acids: CATSRYRDQSDNEQFF. The CDR3 DNA reads TGTGCCACCAGCAGGTACAGAGATCAGTCCGACAATGAGCAGTTCTTC. Filled out from reference TRBV15 and TRBJ2-1, the complete variable domain reads DAMVIQNPRYQVTQFGKPVTLSCSQTLNHNVMYWYQQKSSQAPKLLFHYYDKDFNNEADTPDNFQSRRPNTSFCFLDIRSPGLGDTAMYLCATSRYRDQSDNEQFFGPGTRLTVL.

DNA of the CDR3: TGTGCCAGCAGCCGTTCTCAGGGGGCGTATAACGAGCAGTACTTC. It specifies CASSRSQGAYNEQYF. The chain joins TRBV13 to TRBJ2-7; the match to TRBD1 covers 8 bases. Trimming removed 5 bases from V and 5 bases from J; junction bases left unmatched: 11. Germline CDR1 reads PRHDT; CDR2 reads FYEKMQ (reference sequence). The CDR3 totals 15 residues.

This chain connects TRBV4-1 to TRBJ2-7, with 7 bases matching TRBD1. The germline gives CDR1 MGHRA, CDR2 YSYEKL. The CDR3 consists of 15 residues. The J segment lost 2 bases and the V segment lost 2 bases, leaving 6 bases of the junction unmatched. The CDR3 protein is CASSQQRQGPYEQYF. CDR3 DNA: TGCGCCAGCAGCCAACAAAGACAGGGCCCCTACGAGCAGTACTTC.

This clone has a single count. The chain links TRBV25-1 to TRBJ2-7, with TRBD1 matching 8 bases. Germline CDR1 reads MGHDK; CDR2 reads SYGVNS. Trimming removed 4 bases from V and 3 bases from J; junction bases left unmatched: 11. The CDR3 extends over 16 amino acids. This chain's CDR3 is CASSGRTGFDGYEQYF. The CDR3 nucleotides are TGTGCCAGCAGTGGGAGGACAGGGTTCGACGGCTACGAGCAGTACTTC.

The chain is built from TRBV11-2 and TRBJ2-7; TRBD2 aligns across 7 bases. Germline CDR1 is SGHAT and CDR2 is FQNNGV. CDR3 length: 17 amino acids. V gave up 3 bases and J gave up 3 bases; unmatched junction bases: 14. For the CDR3, the DNA is TGTGCCAGCAGCTTGACCGCCGGGGAGACTAGCAACTACGAGCAGTACTTC. Residues: CASSLTAGETSNYEQYF.

The V call is TRBV18, the J call TRBJ1-5; D remains ambiguous. CDR1 KGHSH and CDR2 LQKENI come from the germline V gene. V lost 1 base, J lost 5 bases, and 30 bases lay in between. The CDR3 totals 21 residues. CDR3 coding DNA: TGTGCCAGCTCACCACTGCCCGAGTTTAATTCCTTGTCCGAATTCCATCAGCCCCAGCATTTT. This gives the protein CASSPLPEFNSLSEFHQPQHF.

V usage is TRBV18 and J usage is TRBJ2-1; perhaps TRBD1 as D (5 bases). The CDR3 runs to 17 residues. Trimming took off 1 base at V and 0 bases at J, with 13 bases between the two ends. Germline V gene lookup returns CDR1 KGHSH and CDR2 LQKENI. CDR3 loop: CASSPLQGLSSYNEQFF. For the CDR3, the DNA is TGTGCCAGCTCACCACTTCAGGGTTTAAGCTCCTACAATGAGCAGTTCTTC.

The genes are TRBV5-1 and TRBJ1-1, with D uncertain. Germline CDR1 is SGHRS and CDR2 is YFSETQ. Trimming stripped 4 bases from V and 1 base from J, with 14 bases between. This CDR3 has 15 amino acids. The CDR3 is CASSPTSTGNTEAFF. DNA of the CDR3: TGCGCCAGCAGCCCGACCTCGACGGGGAACACTGAAGCTTTCTTT.

The V and J genes are TRBV15 and TRBJ1-5, with D possibly TRBD1 on 6 matching bases. The ends were cut back, 6 bases at V and 5 bases at J, with 29 bases in the middle. Germline lookup yields CDR1 LNHNV and CDR2 YYDKDF (reference sequence). This CDR3 spans 19 amino acids. As DNA, the CDR3 is TGTGCCACCAGTAGCTCCTTGACAGGTTACCAAAAAGGACATCAGCCCCAGCATTTT. It encodes CATSSSLTGYQKGHQPQHF.

The chain joins TRBV10-3 to TRBJ2-2, with 10 bases matching TRBD1. Germline V gene lookup returns CDR1 ENHRY and CDR2 SYGVKD. With V trimmed by 2 bases and J by 2 bases, 5 bases remained unmatched. This CDR3 has 17 amino acids. This CDR3 reads CAISEPGQGYNTGELFF. In DNA, the CDR3 is TGTGCCATCAGTGAGCCGGGACAGGGGTATAACACCGGGGAGCTGTTTTTT.

V gene TRBV7-9 combines with J gene TRBJ2-7, with 13 nucleotides matching TRBD2. This CDR3 has 16 residues. V shed 6 bases, J shed 5 bases, and the junction held 10 bases outside the gene matches. Germline V gives CDR1 SEHNR, CDR2 FQNEAQ (reference sequence). The CDR3 DNA is TGTGCCAGCAGTCCGAACACTAGCGGGAGGGCCCACGAGCAGTACTTC. It codes for CASSPNTSGRAHEQYF.

V usage is TRBV7-9 and J usage is TRBJ2-7; D possibly corresponds to TRBD2 (6 bases). This CDR3 is built from 15 residues. Germline values: CDR1 SEHNR, CDR2 FQNEAQ (reference sequence). Trimming left V 5 bases short and J 2 bases short, with 16 bases between. The DNA of the CDR3 is TGTGCCAGCAGCCCCGGGGGAGCGGTGCCCTACGAGCAGTACTTC. It codes for CASSPGGAVPYEQYF.

This chain connects TRBV4-1 to TRBJ1-2; TRBD1 might be the D (6 bases). The CDR3 extends over 14 amino acids. In germline, CDR1 is MGHRA, CDR2 YSYEKL. Between the trimmed V and J ends, which lost 4 bases and 8 bases, there was a span of 17 bases. CDR3 amino acids: CASSPRGVSGGYTF. CDR3 nucleotide sequence: TGCGCCAGCAGCCCCAGGGGTGTGAGTGGCGGCTACACCTTC.

This chain connects TRBV28 to TRBJ2-3, with 10 bases identical to TRBD2. The V gene end was trimmed by 5 bases and the J gene end by 0 bases; junction bases not matched to a gene: 14. Germline V gene lookup returns CDR1 MDHEN and CDR2 SYDVKM. CDR3 length equals 19 residues. Written as DNA, the CDR3 is TGTGCCAGCAGTGCCCTGATGGGAAGCGGGAGGGACAGCACAGATACGCAGTATTTT. Protein product: CASSALMGSGRDSTDTQYF.

The V call is TRBV5-8, the J call TRBJ2-7; TRBD1 matches 9 bases. This CDR3 has 14 residues. Germline CDR1 reads SGHTS; CDR2 reads YDEGEE. Losses at the gene ends were 4 bases for V and 6 bases for J; bases not matched to a gene: 8. CDR3 coding DNA: TGTGCCAGCAGCCGGACAGGGGATTTAAGCGAGCAGTACTTC. This gives the protein CASSRTGDLSEQYF.

V is TRBV25-1 and J is TRBJ1-2; D not resolved. Germline V lookup: CDR1 MGHDK, CDR2 SYGVNS. This CDR3 comprises 13 residues. V lost 7 bases and J 9 bases, leaving 18 bases between the germline ends. CDR3 protein: CASKPGSEGSYTF. The DNA for the CDR3 is TGTGCCAGCAAACCCGGGAGCGAAGGGAGCTACACCTTC.

CDR3 protein: CASSYGGQGYTF. The CDR3 coding sequence is TGTGCCAGCAGTTACGGGGGACAAGGCTACACCTTC. This rearrangement joins TRBV6-5 to TRBJ1-2; tentatively, D is TRBD1 (6 bases). The CDR3 contains 12 residues. In germline, CDR1 is MNHEY, CDR2 SVGAGI. V was pared by 2 bases and J by 8 bases, with 9 bases between.

The V gene is TRBV19, the J gene TRBJ2-3; 9 bases are shared with TRBD1. CDR3 length: 20 amino acids. The V gene end was trimmed by 6 bases and the J gene end by 2 bases; junction bases not matched to a gene: 21. Germline V gene lookup returns CDR1 LNHDA and CDR2 SQIVND (reference sequence). The CDR3: CASRPTRDRELRVPTDTQYF. DNA of the CDR3: TGTGCCAGTAGGCCTACCCGGGACAGGGAGTTAAGGGTTCCCACAGATACGCAGTATTTT.